The following is a T cell receptor (beta chain) sequence with its context. Germline values: CDR1 MNHEY, CDR2 SVGEGT. V lost 6 bases and J lost 3, with 18 bases in between. The CDR3 runs to 15 residues. The record originates from a study of blood T cell repertoires in COVID-19. Generated by immunoSEQ multiplex PCR, the TCRdb table keeps only in-frame clones and is missing some. The sample contains around 30,000 clones, approximately 90% of which appear only once. The rearrangement joins TRBV6-2 or TRBV6-3 to TRBJ2-7; possibly TRBD1 for D (5 bases). This receptor was obtained from a human donor in a cohort sampled during active COVID-19. Sequenced input: peripheral blood. CDR3 in amino acids: CASSSRSPQGYEQYF. In DNA form, the CDR3 reads TGTGCCAGCAGCTCCCGATCCCCCCAGGGCTACGAGCAGTACTTC.